The rows below give T cell receptor beta chains drawn from one sample of a study of cytomegalovirus exposure and HLA in healthy donors. Method: immunoSEQ multiplex PCR; TCRdb's copy keeps in-frame clones and lacks some. The table lists approximately 190,000 clones, about 84% of them singletons, with 3.8% in the top ten. The sequencing input was PBMCs. These receptors all come from a man aged 50-60 years in good health and CMV-seronegative. The CDR3 runs from the conserved cysteine through the conserved F or W. A D gene is named only where the DNA matches it firmly. Clone size appears in some rows only: once, few, many, or a class for an expanded clone.

abundance	d_gene	v_gene	len	j_gene	CDR3aa	CDR3nt
NA	TRBD1	TRBV6-5	15	TRBJ2-7	CASSQRQGSAYEQYF	TGTGCCAGCAGTCAGCGACAGGGGTCGGCCTACGAGCAGTACTTC
NA	TRBD1	TRBV6-5	13	TRBJ2-7	CASTPGQGRKQYF	TGTGCCAGCACTCCGGGACAGGGGAGAAAGCAGTACTTC
once	TRBD1	TRBV6-5	15	TRBJ2-7	CASSSAGTGTYEQYF	TGTGCCAGCAGTTCAGCCGGGACAGGTACCTACGAGCAGTACTTC
NA	TRBD1	TRBV7-9	16	TRBJ1-6	CSSSSTAGTVNSPLHF	TGTTCCAGCAGCTCAACAGCCGGGACAGTAAATTCACCCCTCCACTTT
NA	NA	TRBV7-9	14	TRBJ2-2	CASSPWASTGELFF	TGTGCCAGCAGCCCTTGGGCCTCCACCGGGGAGCTGTTTTTT
NA	TRBD1	TRBV5-1	15	TRBJ2-1	CASSTGTGGYNEQFF	TGCGCCAGCAGCACCGGGACAGGGGGATACAATGAGCAGTTCTTC
NA	NA	TRBV5-6	17	TRBJ1-1	CASSGGGPPSRNTEAFF	TGTGCCAGCAGCGGGGGGGGACCGCCGAGTAGGAACACTGAAGCTTTCTTT
NA	NA	TRBV29-1	14	TRBJ1-2	CSVEEQTGVGGYTF	TGCAGCGTTGAAGAGCAGACAGGCGTGGGTGGCTACACCTTC
NA	NA	TRBV14	15	TRBJ1-3	CASSASPPAANTIYF	TGTGCCAGCAGCGCGTCTCCCCCGGCGGCAAACACCATATATTTT
few	TRBD2	TRBV19	15	TRBJ2-2	CASSIGAGGTGELFF	TGTGCCAGTAGTATAGGTGCGGGGGGCACCGGGGAGCTGTTTTTT
NA	NA	TRBV7-2	16	TRBJ1-2	CASSSRGGRGNYGYTF	TGTGCCAGCAGCTCGAGGGGAGGGAGGGGGAACTATGGCTACACCTTC
NA	TRBD1	TRBV5-1	14	TRBJ2-7	CASSKDRASYEQYF	TGCGCCAGCAGCAAGGACAGGGCCAGCTACGAGCAGTACTTC
NA	NA	TRBV4-3	14	TRBJ1-1	CASSQGQTNTEAFF	TGCGCCAGCAGCCAAGGTCAGACAAACACTGAAGCTTTCTTT
NA	TRBD2	TRBV5-1	14	TRBJ2-7	CASSFRGGRDEQYF	TGCGCCAGCAGCTTTCGGGGGGGCCGGGACGAGCAGTACTTC
NA	TRBD1	TRBV2	14	TRBJ1-2	CASSPTGGGYGYTF	TGTGCCAGCAGCCCGACAGGGGGCGGATATGGCTACACCTTC
NA	NA	TRBV6-1	13	TRBJ2-4	CASSEYGGGAQYF	TGTGCCAGCAGTGAATACGGAGGGGGCGCCCAGTACTTC
NA	NA	TRBV19	14	TRBJ1-2	CASSLGGINYGYTF	TGTGCCAGTAGTCTCGGGGGAATAAACTATGGCTACACCTTC
NA	TRBD1	TRBV18	14	TRBJ2-7	CASSGDRGYAEQYF	TGTGCCAGCTCCGGGGACAGGGGTTATGCCGAGCAGTACTTC
NA	NA	TRBV27	13	TRBJ1-1	CASSLRGNTEAFF	TGTGCCAGCAGTTTACGAGGGAACACTGAAGCTTTCTTT
once	TRBD1	TRBV19	15	TRBJ2-7	CASSNPGTGHYEQYF	TGTGCCAGTAGTAACCCCGGGACAGGACACTACGAGCAGTACTTC
NA	NA	TRBV6-5	11	TRBJ2-5	CASSPGETQYF	TGTGCCAGCAGTCCCGGGGAGACCCAGTACTTC
once	TRBD1	TRBV6-1	15	TRBJ2-7	CASSEEGTGIYEQYF	TGTGCCAGCAGTGAAGAGGGGACAGGGATCTACGAGCAGTACTTC
NA	TRBD1	TRBV7-8	14	TRBJ1-5	CASSLGQGDQPQHF	TGTGCCAGCAGCTTGGGGCAGGGGGACCAGCCCCAGCATTTT
NA	NA	TRBV18	18	TRBJ1-5	CASSPGGGRAIDNQPQHF	TGTGCCAGCTCACCGGGGGGGGGCAGGGCAATCGACAATCAGCCCCAGCATTTT
few	NA	TRBV30	12	TRBJ1-4	CAWSRGNEKLFF	TGTGCCTGGAGTCGGGGTAATGAAAAACTGTTTTTT
NA	NA	TRBV2	13	TRBJ2-5	CASSAGREETQYF	TGTGCCAGCAGTGCCGGCAGGGAAGAGACCCAGTACTTC
once	NA	TRBV7-9	12	TRBJ1-1	CASSPFVPEAFF	TGTGCCAGCAGCCCGTTCGTTCCTGAAGCTTTCTTT
NA	NA	TRBV27	15	TRBJ1-2	CASSPRSILKYGYTF	TGTGCCAGCAGTCCCCGGTCAATTCTTAAATATGGCTACACCTTC
NA	TRBD2	TRBV5-1	16	TRBJ2-3	CASYSVAGADRDTQYF	TGCGCCAGCTACAGTGTAGCGGGGGCCGATCGGGATACGCAGTATTTT
NA	NA	TRBV6-1	15	TRBJ1-6	CASSVLGQHNSPLHF	TGTGCCAGCAGTGTACTGGGACAACATAATTCACCCCTCCACTTT
once	TRBD1	TRBV13	15	TRBJ2-1	CASSSQGAGMSEQFF	TGTGCCAGCAGCTCTCAGGGGGCAGGTATGAGTGAGCAGTTCTTC
NA	NA	TRBV27	16	TRBJ2-7	CASSPGRVIILYEQYF	TGTGCCAGCAGTCCCGGCAGGGTAATCATCCTCTACGAGCAGTACTTC
NA	NA	TRBV5-6	13	TRBJ2-7	CASSRRGPYEQYF	TGTGCCAGCAGCAGGAGGGGGCCCTACGAGCAGTACTTC
NA	TRBD1	TRBV19	14	TRBJ1-5	CASRTGKGNQPQHF	TGTGCCAGTAGGACAGGGAAGGGCAATCAGCCCCAGCATTTT
NA	TRBD2	TRBV5-5	13	TRBJ2-7	CASSFGGYDEQYF	TGTGCCAGCAGCTTCGGGGGGTACGACGAGCAGTACTTC
NA	NA	TRBV7-9	12	TRBJ1-2	CASSQRAGGYTF	TGTGCCAGCAGCCAGAGGGCGGGGGGCTACACCTTC
NA	NA	TRBV5-1	15	TRBJ2-5	CASSLVQGLGETQYF	TGCGCCAGCAGCTTGGTTCAGGGGCTGGGAGAGACCCAGTACTTC
NA	TRBD1	TRBV11-2	13	TRBJ1-1	CASNTGGITEAFF	TGTGCCAGCAATACAGGGGGGATCACTGAAGCTTTCTTT
NA	TRBD1	TRBV5-8	12	TRBJ2-1	CASGRQGGEQFF	TGTGCCAGCGGGAGACAGGGGGGGGAGCAGTTCTTC
NA	NA	TRBV18	15	TRBJ2-6	CASSPSQAGANVLTF	TGTGCCAGCTCACCATCGCAGGCTGGGGCCAACGTCCTGACTTTC
NA	TRBD2	TRBV19	15	TRBJ2-1	CASSIPGLADNEQFF	TGTGCCAGTAGTATTCCGGGACTAGCGGACAATGAGCAGTTCTTC
NA	NA	TRBV6-1	13	TRBJ1-1	CASSEDRRFEAFF	TGTGCCAGCAGCGAAGACAGGCGCTTTGAAGCTTTCTTT
NA	NA	TRBV19	14	TRBJ1-2	CASSTRDFFYGYTF	TGTGCCAGTAGTACGAGGGACTTCTTCTATGGCTACACCTTC
NA	NA	TRBV4-3	15	TRBJ1-1	CASSQEPTGNTEAFF	TGCGCCAGCAGCCAAGAACCGACGGGGAACACTGAAGCTTTCTTT
NA	NA	TRBV18	15	TRBJ2-7	CASSPSQGSSYEQYF	TGTGCCAGCTCACCATCGCAGGGGAGCTCCTACGAGCAGTACTTC